Included here is one TCR beta chain sequence, with context. Its antigen is still unknown. This CDR3 is built from 15 residues. The germline V gene has CDR1 SGHTS and CDR2 YDEGEE. The entry originates in a study of T cells expressing NK-cell markers. Across the whole study: All TCR beta repertoires analysed originated from sorted CD3+CD56+NKG2C+, CD3+CD56+NKG2C- and CD3+CD56-NKG2C+ T cells. The study, taken as a whole, reports: The CD3+CD56-NKG2C+ fraction of several donors was also led by these clonotypes. Dominant NKG2C+ clonotypes in five to seven donors made up about 1.0-7.5% of CD8+ T cells.

5'RACE template switching built TCR beta cDNA with unique molecular identifiers. From its re-call of the 5' RACE reads, TCRdb lists each CDR3 protein once, without DNA. In total, the table holds approximately 460,000 distinct CDR3 sequences. Sample: blood T cells: a sorted CD56 or NKG2C T cell subset, CD4+ or CD8+ T cells, or bulk PBMC T cells (not recorded which). This chain uses TRBV5-8 with TRBJ1-4; TCRdb's D call, TRBD1, is unchecked because there is no DNA. The sequence derives from a woman aged 18 to 75 in good health. The CDR3 reads CASSGWTGGVEKLFF.